Listed here are 29 T cell receptor beta chains from one sample, sequenced in a study of blood T cell repertoires in COVID-19. The method was immunoSEQ multiplex PCR; TCRdb's version includes in-frame clones alone and lacks a portion of them. The table records tens of thousands of clones, approximately 88% of them present only once. Sequencing was carried out using peripheral blood. All receptors derive from a man aged 50-60 years with acute or convalescent COVID-19.

The rearrangement links TRBV27 to TRBJ2-4; no clear D. The V gene lost 4 bases and the J gene lost 8 bases, with 12 bases spanning the gap. Germline assignment: CDR1 MNHEY and CDR2 SMNVEV (reference sequence). The CDR3 runs 13 residues. CDR3 DNA: TGTGCCAGCAGTTCCGGTTTTCTGGACATTCAGTACTTC. This sequence encodes CASSSGFLDIQYF.

The chain employs TRBV18 and TRBJ1-1, with D possibly TRBD1 on 6 matching bases. Germline CDR1 reads KGHSH; CDR2 reads LQKENI. Trimming pared 5 bases from V and 0 bases from J, leaving 16 bases between. The CDR3 spans 16 residues. For the CDR3, the DNA is TGTGCCAGCTCATCCAATCCTACAGGGATGAACACTGAAGCTTTCTTT. It yields the protein CASSSNPTGMNTEAFF.

This clone was counted a few times. The chain has TRBV15 and TRBJ1-1, with 7 bases fitting TRBD1. Germline V gene sequence: CDR1 LNHNV, CDR2 YYDKDF (reference sequence). CDR3 size: 14 residues. V gave up 0 bases and J gave up 3 bases; unmatched junction bases: 1. This CDR3 reads CATSRETGYTEAFF. The CDR3 DNA is TGTGCCACCAGCAGAGAGACAGGGTACACTGAAGCTTTCTTT.

The CDR3 region is CASTRSGGVDNEQFF. CDR3 nucleotides: TGTGCCAGCACCCGGAGCGGGGGGGTGGACAATGAGCAGTTCTTC. The chain carries TRBV7-6 and TRBJ2-1; 10 bases align to TRBD2. J was trimmed by 5 bases and V by 7 bases; bases with no gene match: 8. The CDR3 runs 15 residues. CDR1 SGHVS and CDR2 FNYEAQ come from the germline V gene.

The genes are TRBV30 and TRBJ1-5; D remains unclear. In germline, CDR1 is GTSNPN, CDR2 SVGIG (reference sequence). V was pared by 1 base and J by 0 bases, with 4 bases between. The CDR3 extends over 13 amino acids. The CDR3, as DNA: TGTGCCTGGAGTGCAAATAGCAATCAGCCCCAGCATTTT. It translates to CAWSANSNQPQHF. The full variable domain, completed using reference TRBV30 and TRBJ1-5, is SQTIHQWPATLVQPVGSPLSLECTVEGTSNPNLYWYRQAAGRGLQLLFYSVGIGQISSEVPQNLSASRPQDRQFILSSKKLLLSDSGFYLCAWSANSNQPQHFGDGTRLSIL.

The chain carries TRBV6-6 and TRBJ1-3; D remains ambiguous. V shed 7 bases and J shed 4 bases, with 11 bases lying between them. From germline, CDR1 is MNHNY and CDR2 SVGAGI (reference sequence). The CDR3 has 13 amino acids. The CDR3 nucleotides read TGTGCCAGCACCCTGGGCCCGGGAAACACCATATATTTT. Amino acid sequence: CASTLGPGNTIYF.

The chain has TRBV5-4 and TRBJ1-2; the D gene is possibly TRBD1 (5 bases). The germline V and J ends were trimmed by 4 bases and 6 bases, with 22 bases remaining between them. This CDR3 region has 16 residues. The V gene's germline CDR1 is SGHNT and CDR2 YYREEE (reference sequence). CDR3 amino acids: CASSRTIGESWDGYTF. The CDR3 nucleotides read TGTGCCAGCAGCCGTACTATAGGGGAATCCTGGGATGGCTACACCTTC.

The chain links TRBV21-1 to TRBJ2-5; the table assigns TRBD1, which was not confirmed against the DNA. TRBV21-1 is a known pseudogene. The CDR3 sequence is 16 residues long. The CDR3 region has the DNA TGTGCCAGCAGCAAGGTGGACAGGCCACCTCGGGAGACCCAGTACTTC. This encodes CASSKVDRPPRETQYF.

J is TRBJ1-2 and V is TRBV19; a weak D match, TRBD1 (6 bases). The germline CDR1 and CDR2 sequences are LNHDA and SQIVND (reference sequence). The CDR3 is made up of 13 amino acids. V was shortened by 6 bases and J by 3 bases, with 11 bases between the two germline ends. DNA of the CDR3: TGTGCCAGTAGAACAACAGGGTACTATGGCTACACCTTC. Translation gives CASRTTGYYGYTF.

This clone was recorded once. The gene calls are TRBV11-2 and TRBJ1-2; TRBD1 is a possible D gene (5 bases). Trimming left V 6 bases short and J 4 bases short, with 12 bases between. Germline V CDR1 and CDR2: SGHAT, FQNNGV. The CDR3 totals 13 residues. This CDR3 is CASSARGGYGYTF. The CDR3 nucleotides read TGTGCCAGCAGTGCTCGGGGGGGCTATGGCTACACCTTC.

The chain employs TRBV10-3 and TRBJ1-5; TRBD1 aligns across 9 bases. Germline loops: CDR1 ENHRY, CDR2 SYGVKD. The V segment lost 10 bases and the J segment 0 bases; nucleotides outside the gene matches: 4. CDR3 length: 14 residues. CDR3: CATRQGVSNQPQHF. The CDR3 coding sequence is TGTGCCACCCGACAGGGGGTTAGCAATCAGCCCCAGCATTTT.

This chain joins TRBV29-1 and TRBJ2-3, with 7 bases lining up with TRBD2. Germline V gene sequence: CDR1 SQVTM, CDR2 ANQGSEA. The V segment lost 0 bases and the J segment 6 bases; nucleotides outside the gene matches: 6. The CDR3 contains 14 residues. Here the CDR3 DNA reads TGCAGCGTTGAAGAGGGGACTACCGCCGATACGCAGTATTTT. This gives the protein CSVEEGTTADTQYF.

This clone was seen more than once but under ten times. J is TRBJ1-5 and V is TRBV15, with D maybe TRBD1 (6 bases). The CDR3 consists of 14 residues. V was shortened by 5 bases and J by 4 bases, with 12 bases between the two germline ends. The germline CDR1 and CDR2 sequences are LNHNV and YYDKDF (reference sequence). In DNA, the CDR3 is TGTGCCACCAGCGGTACAGGGAAGAATCAGCCCCAGCATTTT. Translation gives CATSGTGKNQPQHF.

The V call is TRBV18, the J call TRBJ2-2; a weak D match, TRBD1 (6 bases). Trimming took off 1 base at V and 3 bases at J, with 12 bases between the two ends. CDR3 length equals 16 residues. The germline V gene encodes CDR1 KGHSH and CDR2 LQKENI. The DNA of the CDR3 is TGTGCCAGCTCACCACGGCCAGGGGCGGACACCGGGGAGCTGTTTTTT. Translated, it gives CASSPRPGADTGELFF. Using reference TRBV18 and TRBJ2-2 for the parts outside the CDR3, the full variable domain is NAGVMQNPRHLVRRRGQEARLRCSPMKGHSHVYWYRQLPEEGLKFMVYLQKENIIDESGMPKERFSAEFPKEGPSILRIQQVVRGDSAAYFCASSPRPGADTGELFFGEGSRLTVL.

The V gene is TRBV6-6, the J gene TRBJ1-2, with D maybe TRBD1 (5 bases). The germline V gene encodes CDR1 MNHNY and CDR2 SVGAGI (reference sequence). Trimming took off 2 bases at V and 7 bases at J, with 11 bases between the two ends. The CDR3 is made up of 13 amino acids. The CDR3 DNA reads as TGTGCCAGCAGTTACGGGGGGGAGGCTGGCTACACCTTC. As protein: CASSYGGEAGYTF.

The V call is TRBV9, the J call TRBJ2-7, with D perhaps matching TRBD2 (8 bases). The V and J ends lost 6 bases and 5 bases respectively, with 18 bases between them. Per germline, CDR1 SGDLS and CDR2 YYNGEE. The CDR3 loop spans 14 amino acids. The CDR3 sequence: CASNPGRGRDEQYF. CDR3 sequence (DNA): TGTGCCAGCAACCCCGGGAGGGGGCGCGACGAGCAGTACTTC.

The V and J genes are TRBV5-1 and TRBJ1-1, with D tentatively TRBD1 (6 bases). CDR1 is SGHRS, CDR2 YFSETQ, per germline. This CDR3 region has 14 residues. With 2 bases removed from V and 6 bases from J, the gap between germline ends came to 14 bases. Written as DNA, the CDR3 is TGCGCCAGCAGCTTACAAACAGGGAGTGCTGAAGCTTTCTTT. It is translated as CASSLQTGSAEAFF.

This chain connects TRBV27 to TRBJ2-1, with TRBD2 matching over 14 bases. Trimming cost V 5 bases and J 6 bases; bases outside gene matches: 3. Germline V CDR1 and CDR2: MNHEY, SMNVEV (reference sequence). The CDR3 consists of 15 residues. CDR3 DNA sequence: TGTGCCAGCAGTCCGGGGACTAGCGGGAGCAATGAGCAGTTCTTC. Amino acid sequence: CASSPGTSGSNEQFF.

The chain recombines TRBV24-1 with TRBJ2-5, with D perhaps TRBD1 (6 bases). Per germline, CDR1 KGHDR and CDR2 SFDVKD. V shed 4 bases and J shed 4 bases, with 9 bases lying between them. The CDR3 totals 13 residues. CDR3 residues: CATSDLDRETQYF. The CDR3 DNA is TGTGCCACCAGTGACTTGGACAGAGAGACCCAGTACTTC.

This chain uses TRBV9 with TRBJ1-6; 7 positions agree with TRBD1. The length of the CDR3 is 14 residues. Germline V lookup: CDR1 SGDLS, CDR2 YYNGEE. Trimming cost V 0 bases and J 6 bases; bases outside gene matches: 0. The CDR3 here is CASSVGQGNSPLHF. CDR3 nucleotide sequence: TGTGCCAGCAGCGTAGGACAGGGTAATTCACCCCTCCACTTT.

The gene calls are TRBV7-9 and TRBJ1-4; D is uncertain. The CDR3 extends over 12 amino acids. The germline gives CDR1 SEHNR, CDR2 FQNEAQ (reference sequence). V lost 5 bases and J 5 bases, leaving 6 bases between the germline ends. The CDR3 sequence is CASSPLNEKLFF. CDR3 nucleotide sequence: TGTGCCAGCAGCCCTCTGAATGAAAAACTGTTTTTT.

The rearrangement uses TRBV6-6 and TRBJ2-3; no reliable D call. The ends were cut back, 2 bases at V and 4 bases at J, with 10 bases in the middle. Germline V gene sequence: CDR1 MNHNY, CDR2 SVGAGI (reference sequence). This CDR3 has 14 amino acids. The CDR3 nucleotides read TGTGCCAGCAGTTACCAACCTAACGCAGATACGCAGTATTTT. The encoded protein is CASSYQPNADTQYF.

The chain has TRBV5-1 and TRBJ2-7; D perhaps matches TRBD1 (7 bases). This CDR3 is built from 14 residues. Germline loops: CDR1 SGHRS, CDR2 YFSETQ. Trimming took off 1 base at V and 4 bases at J, with 12 bases between the two ends. DNA for the CDR3: TGCGCCAGCAGCTTGTTCCAGGGGGGATACGAGCAGTACTTC. It translates to CASSLFQGGYEQYF.

The rearrangement links TRBV30 to TRBJ1-2, with unresolved D. Deletions cut 7 bases from V and 8 bases from J, with 14 bases between. Germline V lookup: CDR1 GTSNPN, CDR2 SVGIG (reference sequence). The CDR3 totals 11 residues. CDR3 in amino acids: CASARGSGYTF. The DNA of the CDR3 is TGTGCCTCGGCGCGGGGAAGCGGCTACACCTTC.

The chain is built from TRBV6-1 and TRBJ2-5; unclear D gene. V was clipped by 2 bases and J by 3 bases, with 10 bases between them. Per germline, CDR1 MNHNS and CDR2 SASEGT. This CDR3 has 14 residues. The CDR3 loop is CASSEFWPEETQYF. As DNA, the CDR3 is TGTGCCAGCAGTGAATTTTGGCCCGAAGAGACCCAGTACTTC.

This clone was counted only a few times. This rearrangement joins TRBV3-1 (or the pseudogene TRBV3-2) to TRBJ2-5; maybe TRBD1 (5 bases). Germline values: CDR1 LGHDT, CDR2 YNNKEL (reference sequence). The CDR3 runs to 13 residues. V was trimmed by 6 bases and J by 4 bases, leaving 12 bases between them. The CDR3 reads CASSRGRVETQYF. The CDR3, as DNA: TGTGCCAGCAGTAGGGGCAGGGTAGAGACCCAGTACTTC.

The chain recombines TRBV19 with TRBJ2-1, with 7 nucleotides matching TRBD2. Germline-derived CDR1 and CDR2 are LNHDA and SQIVND (reference sequence). V trimming: 1 base; J trimming: 4 bases; junction bases outside the gene matches: 7. The CDR3 is 16 residues long. CDR3 amino acids: CASSIVRASGYNEQFF. Written as DNA, the CDR3 is TGTGCCAGTAGTATAGTCAGGGCTAGCGGATACAATGAGCAGTTCTTC.

The CDR3 coding sequence is TGTGCCAGTAATTTAGGACTAGCGGGGTACAATGAGCAGTTCTTC. Its translation: CASNLGLAGYNEQFF. The V gene is TRBV19, the J gene TRBJ2-1, with 12 bases identical to TRBD2. CDR1 and CDR2 from the germline V gene are LNHDA and SQIVND (reference sequence). V lost 7 bases, J lost 4 bases, and 5 bases stayed unmatched. CDR3 length equals 15 residues.

The J gene is TRBJ1-2, the V gene TRBV29-1, with 7 bases identical to TRBD1. The trim removed 5 bases at V and 1 base at J, leaving 7 bases unmatched. CDR1 is SQVTM, CDR2 ANQGSEA, per germline. This CDR3 is built from 14 residues. The CDR3 region is CSVLAGQFNYGYTF. The CDR3 DNA reads TGCAGCGTTTTGGCGGGACAGTTTAACTATGGCTACACCTTC.